This T cell receptor beta chain emerged from a study of human T cells and chemical hapten exposure. MiXCR, run by TCRdb on the RACE reads, gives a single entry per CDR3 protein. This table has 70,000 or so distinct CDR3 sequences, more than 9.5% appearing once. The time point here: patch test 3, about 24 weeks after DPC sensitization. The treatment denotes: therapeutic diphenylcyclopropenone sensitization with weekly scalp DPC. This clonotype has ten or more counts. The junction departs from the called germline gene at one end, perhaps through a read error. CDR3 length: 12 residues. The sequence was obtained from a woman between 50 and 59 years old with alopecia areata. Some clones in this sample may be carry-over from other donors' samples. V usage is TRBV12-3 or TRBV12-4 and J usage is TRBJ1-2; 8 nucleotides agree with TRBD1. Sequencing used whole blood, obtained in connection with sensitization to the hapten diphenylcyclopropenone (DPC). CDR3 in DNA: TGTGCCAGCAGTTTAGCCCAGGGGGCCACCAACTTC. It translates to CASSLAQGATNF.